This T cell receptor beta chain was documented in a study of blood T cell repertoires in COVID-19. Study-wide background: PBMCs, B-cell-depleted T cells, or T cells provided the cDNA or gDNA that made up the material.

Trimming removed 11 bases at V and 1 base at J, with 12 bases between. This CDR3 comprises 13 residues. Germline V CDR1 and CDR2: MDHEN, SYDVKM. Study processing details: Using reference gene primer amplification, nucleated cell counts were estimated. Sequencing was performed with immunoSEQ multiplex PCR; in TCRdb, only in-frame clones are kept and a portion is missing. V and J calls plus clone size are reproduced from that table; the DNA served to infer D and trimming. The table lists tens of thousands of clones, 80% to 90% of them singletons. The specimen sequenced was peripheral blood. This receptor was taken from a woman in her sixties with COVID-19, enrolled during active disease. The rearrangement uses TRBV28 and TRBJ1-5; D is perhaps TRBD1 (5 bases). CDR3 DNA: TGTGCCTCCCGCGGGGCAAGCAATCAGCCCCAGCATTTT. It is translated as CASRGASNQPQHF.